This entry concerns a single T cell receptor (beta chain). Its antigen remains unknown. TCRdb called the 5' RACE reads again in MiXCR, with one record for every CDR3 protein. The table has 100,000 to 120,000 distinct CDR3 sequences, around 13% seen once. The data originate from a study of early T cells in non-severe SARS-CoV-2 infection. Turning to the study itself: Sequenced material consisted of bulk RNA (from unsorted whole blood), and chains were unpaired.

The CDR3 has 13 amino acids. V shed 8 bases and J shed 4 bases, with 14 bases lying between them. The germline CDR1 and CDR2 sequences are SNHLY and FYNNEI. Regarding the study as a whole: Matching against VDJdb likely underestimated virus-specific expansions, favoring anti-spike CD8.

The clonotype was recovered from an adult who was a healthcare worker with PCR-confirmed SARS-CoV-2 infection or an uninfected control (not recorded which). The chain couples TRBV2 to TRBJ1-1, with D unclear. The sample in question was whole blood, obtained at baseline. Here the CDR3 reads CASWAAHTTEAFF. For the CDR3, the DNA is TGTGCCAGCTGGGCAGCTCATACCACTGAAGCTTTCTTT. Looking up the rest from reference TRBV2 and TRBJ1-1 gives the full variable domain: EPEVTQTPSHQVTQMGQEVILRCVPISNHLYFYWYRQILGQKVEFLVSFYNNEISEKSEIFDDQFSVERPDGSNFTLKIRSTKLEDSAMYFCASWAAHTTEAFFGQGTRLTVV.